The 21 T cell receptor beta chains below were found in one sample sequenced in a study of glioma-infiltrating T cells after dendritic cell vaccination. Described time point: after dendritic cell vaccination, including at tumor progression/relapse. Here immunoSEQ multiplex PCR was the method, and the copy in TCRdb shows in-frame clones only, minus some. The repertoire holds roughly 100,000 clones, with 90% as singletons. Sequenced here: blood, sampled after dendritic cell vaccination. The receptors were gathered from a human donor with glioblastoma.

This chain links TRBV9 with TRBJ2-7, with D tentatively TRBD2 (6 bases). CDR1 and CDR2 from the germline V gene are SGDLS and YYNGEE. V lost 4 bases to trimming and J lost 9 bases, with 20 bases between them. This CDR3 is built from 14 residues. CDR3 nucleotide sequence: TGTGCCAGCAGCTCCCCCGGGCGGGACCAGGGGCAGTACTTC. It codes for CASSSPGRDQGQYF.

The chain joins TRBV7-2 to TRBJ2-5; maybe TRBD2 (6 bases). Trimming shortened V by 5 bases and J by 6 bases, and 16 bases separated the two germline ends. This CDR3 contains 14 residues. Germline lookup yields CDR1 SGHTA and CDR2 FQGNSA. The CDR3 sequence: CASSPGEVVKTQYF. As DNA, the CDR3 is TGTGCCAGCAGCCCGGGGGAGGTTGTGAAGACCCAGTACTTC.

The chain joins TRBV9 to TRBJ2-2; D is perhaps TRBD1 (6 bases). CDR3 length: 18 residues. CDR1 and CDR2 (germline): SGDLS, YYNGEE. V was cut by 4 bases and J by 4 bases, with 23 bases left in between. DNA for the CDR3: TGTGCCAGCAGCACCAACCTCCGGGACAAAAACTCCACCGGGGAGCTGTTTTTT. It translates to CASSTNLRDKNSTGELFF.

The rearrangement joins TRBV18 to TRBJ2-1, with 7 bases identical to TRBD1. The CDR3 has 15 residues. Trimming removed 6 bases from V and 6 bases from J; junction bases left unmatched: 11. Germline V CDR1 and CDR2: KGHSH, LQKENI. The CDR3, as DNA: TGTGCCAGCTCCTCCGACAGGGCCCTCATCAATGAGCAGTTCTTC. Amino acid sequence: CASSSDRALINEQFF.

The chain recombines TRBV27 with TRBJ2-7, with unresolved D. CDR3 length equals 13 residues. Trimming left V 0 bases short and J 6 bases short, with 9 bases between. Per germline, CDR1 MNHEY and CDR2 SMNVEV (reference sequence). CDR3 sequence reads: CASSLSPYSEQYF. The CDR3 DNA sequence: TGTGCCAGCAGTTTATCGCCTTACTCCGAGCAGTACTTC.

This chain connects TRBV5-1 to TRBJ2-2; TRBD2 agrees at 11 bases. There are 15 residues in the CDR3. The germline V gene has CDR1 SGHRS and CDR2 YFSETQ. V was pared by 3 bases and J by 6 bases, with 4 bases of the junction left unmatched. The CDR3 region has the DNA TGCGCCAGCAGCTATACTAGCGGGAGTCCCGGGGAGCTGTTTTTT. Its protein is CASSYTSGSPGELFF.

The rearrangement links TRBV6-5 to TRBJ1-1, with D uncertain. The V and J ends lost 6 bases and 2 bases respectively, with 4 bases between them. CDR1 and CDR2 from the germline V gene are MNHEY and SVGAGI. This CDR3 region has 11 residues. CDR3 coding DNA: TGTGCCAGCAGGACTAACACTGAAGCTTTCTTT. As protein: CASRTNTEAFF.

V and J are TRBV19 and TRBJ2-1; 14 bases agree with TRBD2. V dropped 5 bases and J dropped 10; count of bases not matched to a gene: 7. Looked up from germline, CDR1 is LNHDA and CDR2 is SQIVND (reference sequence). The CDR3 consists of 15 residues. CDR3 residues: CASSPGLAGVEEQFF. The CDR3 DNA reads TGTGCCAGTAGTCCGGGACTAGCGGGAGTCGAAGAGCAGTTCTTC.

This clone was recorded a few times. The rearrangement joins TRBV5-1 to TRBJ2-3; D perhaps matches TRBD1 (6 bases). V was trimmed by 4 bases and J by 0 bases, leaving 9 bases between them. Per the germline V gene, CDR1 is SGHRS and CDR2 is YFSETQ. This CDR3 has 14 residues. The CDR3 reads CASSQGQSTDTQYF. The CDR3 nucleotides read TGCGCCAGCAGCCAAGGACAGAGCACAGATACGCAGTATTTT.

CDR3 in DNA: TGTGCCAGCAAAACCCGGAGTCCGGACAATGAGCAGTTCTTC. Its protein product is CASKTRSPDNEQFF. The J gene is TRBJ2-1, the V gene TRBV2; D unresolved. The germline CDR1 and CDR2 sequences are SNHLY and FYNNEI. Trimming stripped 7 bases from V and 5 bases from J, with 15 bases between. The CDR3 extends over 14 amino acids.

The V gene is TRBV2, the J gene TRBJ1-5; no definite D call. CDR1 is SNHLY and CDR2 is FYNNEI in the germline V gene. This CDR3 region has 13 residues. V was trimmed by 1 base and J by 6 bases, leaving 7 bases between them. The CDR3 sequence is CASSEGSRQPQHF. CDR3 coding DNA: TGTGCCAGCAGTGAAGGATCGCGTCAGCCCCAGCATTTT.

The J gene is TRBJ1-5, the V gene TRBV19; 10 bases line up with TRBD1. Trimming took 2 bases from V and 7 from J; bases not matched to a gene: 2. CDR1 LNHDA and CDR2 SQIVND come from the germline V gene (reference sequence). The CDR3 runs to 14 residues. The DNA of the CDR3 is TGTGCCAGTAGTATACCGACAGGGGGCCAGCCCCAGCATTTT. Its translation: CASSIPTGGQPQHF.

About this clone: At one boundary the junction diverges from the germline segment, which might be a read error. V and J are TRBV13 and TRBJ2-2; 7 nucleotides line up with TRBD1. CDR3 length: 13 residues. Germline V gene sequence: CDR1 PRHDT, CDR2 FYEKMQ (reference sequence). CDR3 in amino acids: CASSLEQGWLPVF. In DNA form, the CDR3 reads TGTGCCAGCAGCTTAGAACAGGGGTGGCTGCCGGTTTTT.

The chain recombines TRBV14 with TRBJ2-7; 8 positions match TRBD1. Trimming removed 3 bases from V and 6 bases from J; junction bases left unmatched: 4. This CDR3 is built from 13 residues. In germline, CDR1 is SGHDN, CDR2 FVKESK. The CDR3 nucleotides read TGTGCCAGCAGCCATACAGGGGGGCGCGAGCAGTACTTC. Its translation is CASSHTGGREQYF.

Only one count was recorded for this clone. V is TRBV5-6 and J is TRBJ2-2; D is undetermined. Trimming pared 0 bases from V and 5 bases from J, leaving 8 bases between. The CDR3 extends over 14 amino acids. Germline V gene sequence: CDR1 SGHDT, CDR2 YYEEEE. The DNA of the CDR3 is TGTGCCAGCAGCTTGGTAAGCCTGACCGGGGAGCTGTTTTTT. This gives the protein CASSLVSLTGELFF.

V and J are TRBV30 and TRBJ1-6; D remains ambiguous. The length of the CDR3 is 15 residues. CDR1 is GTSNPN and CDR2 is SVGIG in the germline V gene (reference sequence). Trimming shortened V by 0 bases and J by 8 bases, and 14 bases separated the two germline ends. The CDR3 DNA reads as TGTGCCTGGAGTGTATTGAATACACGGGATTCACCCCTCCACTTT. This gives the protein CAWSVLNTRDSPLHF.

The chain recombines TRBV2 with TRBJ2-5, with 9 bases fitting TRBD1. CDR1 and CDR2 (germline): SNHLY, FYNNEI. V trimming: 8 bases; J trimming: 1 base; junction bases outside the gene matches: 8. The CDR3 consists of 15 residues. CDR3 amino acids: CASLWDRESQETQYF. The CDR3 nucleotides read TGTGCCAGCCTGTGGGACAGGGAGAGCCAAGAGACCCAGTACTTC.

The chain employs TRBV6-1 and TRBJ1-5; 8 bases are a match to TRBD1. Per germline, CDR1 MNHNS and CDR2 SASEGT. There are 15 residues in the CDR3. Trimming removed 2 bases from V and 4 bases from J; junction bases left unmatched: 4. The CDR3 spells CASSEQGAGNQPQHF. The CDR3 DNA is TGTGCCAGCAGTGAACAGGGGGCTGGGAATCAGCCCCAGCATTTT.

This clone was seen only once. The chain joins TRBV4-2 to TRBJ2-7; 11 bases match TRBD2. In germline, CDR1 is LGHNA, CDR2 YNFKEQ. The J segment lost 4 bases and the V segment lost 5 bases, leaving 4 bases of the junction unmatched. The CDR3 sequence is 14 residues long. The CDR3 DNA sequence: TGTGCCAGCAGCAGCGGGACTAGCGGTTACGAGCAGTACTTC. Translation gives CASSSGTSGYEQYF.

CDR3 sequence: CAWSKTVSGNTIYF. For the CDR3, the DNA is TGTGCCTGGAGTAAAACGGTCTCTGGAAACACCATATATTTT. The V and J genes are TRBV30 and TRBJ1-3; D is unclear. V lost 2 bases and J 0 bases, leaving 8 bases between the germline ends. Germline-derived CDR1 and CDR2 are GTSNPN and SVGIG (reference sequence). The CDR3 is 14 amino acids.

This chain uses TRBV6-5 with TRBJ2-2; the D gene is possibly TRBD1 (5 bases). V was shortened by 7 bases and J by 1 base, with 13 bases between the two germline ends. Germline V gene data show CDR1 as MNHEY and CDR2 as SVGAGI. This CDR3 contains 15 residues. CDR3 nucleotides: TGTGCCAGCAATAGCAGACAGCGGAACACCGGGGAGCTGTTTTTT. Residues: CASNSRQRNTGELFF.